Presented here are 15 T cell receptor beta chains from one specimen sequenced in a study of cytomegalovirus exposure and HLA in healthy donors. PCR amplification relied on 60 Vbeta primers (plus 13 Jbeta primers). The assay was immunoSEQ multiplex PCR, and TCRdb's table has in-frame clones only and misses some. The data contain 75,000 to 95,000 clones, over 60% of them singletons. Source material: PBMCs. The receptors were sampled from a woman between 40 and 55 years old in good health and CMV-seropositive.

V and J are TRBV6-6 and TRBJ2-2; D is unclear. Germline CDR1 MNHNY, CDR2 SVGAGI (reference sequence). Trimming removed 8 bases from V and 8 bases from J, with 15 bases in between. This CDR3 region has 13 residues. CDR3 loop: CASGTPIMGELFF. CDR3 in DNA: TGTGCCAGCGGCACACCCATCATGGGGGAGCTGTTTTTT.

V usage is TRBV7-9 and J usage is TRBJ2-7; no reliable D call. The germline V gene has CDR1 SEHNR and CDR2 FQNEAQ (reference sequence). The CDR3 is 15 residues long. Trimming stripped 2 bases from V and 2 bases from J, with 13 bases between. DNA for the CDR3: TGTGCCAGCAGCTTAAGAGAGCCCCGGGCCTACGAGCAGTACTTC. Amino acid sequence: CASSLREPRAYEQYF.

V gene TRBV7-8 combines with J gene TRBJ2-7; D remains ambiguous. The V gene's germline CDR1 is SGHVS and CDR2 FQNEAQ. The CDR3 loop spans 11 amino acids. The V gene lost 4 bases and the J gene lost 2 bases, with 3 bases spanning the gap. This chain's CDR3 is CASSSTYEQYF. Here the CDR3 DNA reads TGTGCCAGCAGCTCCACCTACGAGCAGTACTTC.

J is TRBJ2-5 and V is TRBV11-2; D possibly corresponds to TRBD1 (6 bases). CDR1 and CDR2 (germline): SGHAT, FQNNGV. Trimming pared 3 bases from V and 6 bases from J, leaving 11 bases between. The CDR3 is 13 residues long. This chain's CDR3 is CASSLAQGQTQYF. CDR3 coding DNA: TGTGCCAGCAGCTTGGCCCAGGGGCAGACCCAGTACTTC. The full variable domain, in which reference TRBV11-2 and TRBJ2-5 provide the parts outside the CDR3, is EAGVAQSPRYKIIEKRQSVAFWCNPISGHATLYWYQQILGQGPKLLIQFQNNGVVDDSQLPKDRFSAERLKGVDSTLKIQPAKLEDSAVYLCASSLAQGQTQYFGPGTRLLVL.

This sequence joins TRBV4-3 and TRBJ2-3; 7 bases fit TRBD1. The V and J ends lost 4 bases and 5 bases, in that order; junction bases with no gene match: 9. This CDR3 has 15 residues. Germline assignment: CDR1 LGHNA and CDR2 YSLEER. CDR3 region: CASSPDRAGEDTQYF. CDR3 coding DNA: TGCGCCAGCAGCCCCGACAGGGCAGGCGAAGATACGCAGTATTTT.

The chain couples TRBV5-1 to TRBJ2-1; the match to TRBD2 covers 9 bases. Germline CDR1 reads SGHRS; CDR2 reads YFSETQ. V lost 1 base to trimming and J lost 8 bases; unmatched junction nucleotides: 10. The CDR3 length is 16 residues. CDR3 in amino acids: CASSLSLAGLTDEQFF. The CDR3 bases are TGCGCCAGCAGCTTGTCACTAGCGGGCCTCACAGATGAGCAGTTCTTC.

J is TRBJ2-1 and V is TRBV11-1; D is ambiguous. Germline-derived CDR1 and CDR2 are SGHAT and FQDESV (reference sequence). The germline V and J ends were trimmed by 2 bases and 6 bases, with 11 bases remaining between them. The CDR3 loop spans 14 amino acids. CDR3 DNA sequence: TGTGCCAGCAGCTTATTGGTTACGGGCAATGAGCAGTTCTTC. Translation: CASSLLVTGNEQFF.

The genes are TRBV2 and TRBJ1-2; D is possibly TRBD1 (6 bases). The CDR3 extends over 13 amino acids. V lost 4 bases and J 7 bases, leaving 13 bases between the germline ends. Germline CDR1 SNHLY, CDR2 FYNNEI. CDR3 sequence: CASSVVTGSGYTF. In DNA, the CDR3 is TGTGCCAGCAGTGTAGTAACAGGGAGTGGCTACACCTTC.

The V call is TRBV30, the J call TRBJ2-3; D perhaps matches TRBD1 (6 bases). This CDR3 has 16 amino acids. Trimming removed 0 bases from V and 5 bases from J, with 18 bases in between. The germline gives CDR1 GTSNPN, CDR2 SVGIG (reference sequence). The CDR3 is CAWSVQGASLVDTQYF. The CDR3 nucleotides are TGTGCCTGGAGTGTACAGGGAGCCTCCTTGGTAGATACGCAGTATTTT.

CDR3 nucleotide sequence: TGTGCCTGGAGCTCTATCGCGGGGGAGCAGTACTTC. This encodes CAWSSIAGEQYF. The chain employs TRBV30 and TRBJ2-7; tentatively, D is TRBD2 (6 bases). Germline-derived CDR1 and CDR2 are GTSNPN and SVGIG (reference sequence). Trimming took off 3 bases at V and 7 bases at J, with 13 bases between the two ends. The CDR3 length is 12 residues.

This clone was counted a few times. The chain has TRBV6-6 and TRBJ2-7; a weak D match, TRBD2 (7 bases). From germline, CDR1 is MNHNY and CDR2 SVGAGI (reference sequence). The CDR3 runs 15 residues. V lost 5 bases, J lost 4 bases, and 18 bases lay in between. CDR3 region: CASSPRSEGGYEQYF. The CDR3, as DNA: TGTGCCAGCAGTCCTCGCTCGGAGGGGGGGTACGAGCAGTACTTC.

This chain connects TRBV19 to TRBJ2-7, with 7 bases lining up with TRBD2. Germline lookup yields CDR1 LNHDA and CDR2 SQIVND (reference sequence). V shed 6 bases and J 1 base; nucleotides not matched to a gene: 3. The CDR3 sequence is 13 residues long. Here the CDR3 DNA reads TGTGCCAGTAGCGAGCGGGATTCCTACGAGCAGTACTTC. Protein sequence: CASSERDSYEQYF.

V is TRBV7-9 and J is TRBJ2-7; possibly TRBD2 for D (6 bases). CDR3 length equals 18 residues. Germline-derived CDR1 and CDR2 are SEHNR and FQNEAQ (reference sequence). Trimming cost V 0 bases and J 0 bases, with 18 bases left between them. In DNA form, the CDR3 reads TGTGCCAGCAGCTTAGCTGGAAGTGGTGGGAGGAACTCCTACGAGCAGTACTTC. The encoded protein is CASSLAGSGGRNSYEQYF.

The chain links TRBV2 to TRBJ2-2; TRBD2 is a possible D gene (5 bases). Trimming left V 5 bases short and J 4 bases short, with 11 bases between. Germline lookup yields CDR1 SNHLY and CDR2 FYNNEI. The length of the CDR3 is 14 residues. In DNA form, the CDR3 reads TGTGCCAGCAGTTGGCTAGCAGGCACCGGGGAGCTGTTTTTT. Its translation is CASSWLAGTGELFF.

The chain carries TRBV5-5 and TRBJ2-4, with 7 bases matching TRBD1. The CDR3 covers 14 residues. V shed 3 bases, J shed 4 bases, and the junction held 4 bases outside the gene matches. The germline V gene has CDR1 SGHKS and CDR2 YYEKEE (reference sequence). The CDR3 bases are TGTGCCAGCAGCTCGACGACAGGGAAAAACATTCAGTACTTC. Protein sequence: CASSSTTGKNIQYF.